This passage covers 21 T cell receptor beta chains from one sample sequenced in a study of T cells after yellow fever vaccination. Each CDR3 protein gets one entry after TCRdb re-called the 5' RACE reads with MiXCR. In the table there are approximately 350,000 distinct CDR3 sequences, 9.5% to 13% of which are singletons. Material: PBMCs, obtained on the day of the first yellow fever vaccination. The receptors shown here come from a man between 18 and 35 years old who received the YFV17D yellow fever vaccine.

CDR3 loop: CASSLDRLHSLDTQYF. CDR3 in DNA: TGTGCCAGCAGCTTGGACCGTCTCCACTCATTGGATACGCAGTATTTT. The chain joins TRBV5-6 to TRBJ2-3; D ambiguous. Trimming took 0 bases from V and 6 from J, leaving 17 bases between them. CDR3 length: 16 amino acids. Germline CDR1 reads SGHDT; CDR2 reads YYEEEE.

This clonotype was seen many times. DNA for the CDR3: TGTGCCTGGAGTGGTTCCCTAGCGGACACCGGGGAGCTGTTTTTT. Protein product: CAWSGSLADTGELFF. The chain joins TRBV30 to TRBJ2-2; 7 bases agree with TRBD2. Germline CDR1 is GTSNPN and CDR2 is SVGIG (reference sequence). CDR3 length equals 15 residues. Trimming at V came to 1 base and at J to 3 bases, leaving 5 bases not matched to a gene.

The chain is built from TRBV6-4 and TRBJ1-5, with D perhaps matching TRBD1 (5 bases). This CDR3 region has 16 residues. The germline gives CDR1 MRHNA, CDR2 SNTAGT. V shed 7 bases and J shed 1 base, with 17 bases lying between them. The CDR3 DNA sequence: TGTGCCAGCAACCGACGGGGGGGGGAAAGCAATCAGCCCCAGCATTTT. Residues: CASNRRGGESNQPQHF.

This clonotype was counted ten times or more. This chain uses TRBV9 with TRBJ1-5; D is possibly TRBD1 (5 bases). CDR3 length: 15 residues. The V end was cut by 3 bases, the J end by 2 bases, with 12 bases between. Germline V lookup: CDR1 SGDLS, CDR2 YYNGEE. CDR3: CASSGPDSRNQPQHF. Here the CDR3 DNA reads TGTGCCAGCAGCGGACCCGACAGCCGCAATCAGCCCCAGCATTTT.

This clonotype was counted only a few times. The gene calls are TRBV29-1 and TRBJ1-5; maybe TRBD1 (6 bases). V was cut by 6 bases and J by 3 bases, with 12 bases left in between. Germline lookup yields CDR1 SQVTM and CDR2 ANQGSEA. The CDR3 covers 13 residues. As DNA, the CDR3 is TGCAGCGTGGGGGACAAGCTCAATCAGCCCCAGCATTTT. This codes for CSVGDKLNQPQHF.

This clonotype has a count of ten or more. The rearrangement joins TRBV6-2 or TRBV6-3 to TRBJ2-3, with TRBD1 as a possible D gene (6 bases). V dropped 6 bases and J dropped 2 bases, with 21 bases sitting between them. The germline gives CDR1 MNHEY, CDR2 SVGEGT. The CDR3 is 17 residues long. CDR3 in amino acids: CASRNTGTRIYTDTQYF. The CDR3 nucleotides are TGTGCCAGCAGAAATACCGGGACAAGGATTTACACAGATACGCAGTATTTT.

In DNA, the CDR3 is TGTGCCAGCAGCCAACGGACAGGTGGGGGTGTTGAGCAGTTCTTC. Translated, it gives CASSQRTGGGVEQFF. The chain employs TRBV3-1 and TRBJ2-1; 7 positions match TRBD1. There are 15 residues in the CDR3. Germline loops: CDR1 LGHDT, CDR2 YNNKEL (reference sequence). The junction had 10 bases not matched to a gene; V was cut back by 2 bases and J by 9 bases.

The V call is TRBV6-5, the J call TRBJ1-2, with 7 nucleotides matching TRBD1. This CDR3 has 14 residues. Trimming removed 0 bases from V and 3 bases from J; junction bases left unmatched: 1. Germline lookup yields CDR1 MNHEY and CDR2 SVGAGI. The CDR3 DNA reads TGTGCCAGCAGTTACTCGACAGGGTACTATGGCTACACCTTC. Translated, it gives CASSYSTGYYGYTF.

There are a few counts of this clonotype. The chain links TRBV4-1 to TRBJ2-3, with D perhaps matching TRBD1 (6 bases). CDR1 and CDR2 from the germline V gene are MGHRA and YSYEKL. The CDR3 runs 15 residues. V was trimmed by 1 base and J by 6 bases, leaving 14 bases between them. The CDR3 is CASSQGQAGVDTQYF. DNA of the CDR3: TGCGCCAGCAGCCAAGGACAGGCAGGGGTGGATACGCAGTATTTT.

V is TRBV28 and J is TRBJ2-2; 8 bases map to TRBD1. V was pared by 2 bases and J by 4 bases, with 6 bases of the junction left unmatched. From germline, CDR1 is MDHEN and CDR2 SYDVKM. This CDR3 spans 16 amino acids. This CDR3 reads CASSLDRGKFTGELFF. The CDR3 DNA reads TGTGCCAGCAGTTTAGACAGGGGAAAGTTCACCGGGGAGCTGTTTTTT. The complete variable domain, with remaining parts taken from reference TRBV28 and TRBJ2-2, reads DVKVTQSSRYLVKRTGEKVFLECVQDMDHENMFWYRQDPGLGLRLIYFSYDVKMKEKGDIPEGYSVSREKKERFSLILESASTNQTSMYLCASSLDRGKFTGELFFGEGSRLTVL.

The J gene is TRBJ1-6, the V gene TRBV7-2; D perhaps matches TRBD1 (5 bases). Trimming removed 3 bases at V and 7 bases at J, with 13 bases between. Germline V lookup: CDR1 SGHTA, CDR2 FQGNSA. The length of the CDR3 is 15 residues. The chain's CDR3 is CASSFGAGKNSPLHF. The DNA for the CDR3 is TGTGCCAGCAGCTTCGGCGCAGGGAAGAATTCACCCCTCCACTTT.

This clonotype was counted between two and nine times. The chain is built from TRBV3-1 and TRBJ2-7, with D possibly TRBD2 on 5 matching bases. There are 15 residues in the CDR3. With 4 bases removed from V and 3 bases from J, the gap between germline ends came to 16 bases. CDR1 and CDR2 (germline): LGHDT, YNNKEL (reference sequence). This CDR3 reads CASSPDLRRHYEQYV. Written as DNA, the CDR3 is TGTGCCAGCAGCCCGGATCTGAGGAGGCACTACGAGCAGTACGTC.

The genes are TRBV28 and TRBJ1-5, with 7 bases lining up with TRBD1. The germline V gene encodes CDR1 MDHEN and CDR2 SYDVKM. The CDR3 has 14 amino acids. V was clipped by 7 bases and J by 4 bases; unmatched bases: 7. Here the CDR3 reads CASTKGQLNQPQHF. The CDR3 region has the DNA TGTGCCAGCACAAAGGGACAGTTAAATCAGCCCCAGCATTTT. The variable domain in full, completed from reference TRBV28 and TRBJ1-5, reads DVKVTQSSRYLVKRTGEKVFLECVQDMDHENMFWYRQDPGLGLRLIYFSYDVKMKEKGDIPEGYSVSREKKERFSLILESASTNQTSMYLCASTKGQLNQPQHFGDGTRLSIL.

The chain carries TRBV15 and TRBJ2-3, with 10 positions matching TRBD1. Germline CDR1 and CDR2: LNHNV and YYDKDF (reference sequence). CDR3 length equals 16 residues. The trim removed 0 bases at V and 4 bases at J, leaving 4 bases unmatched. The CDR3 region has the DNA TGTGCCACCAGCAGAGATTCCGGACAGGGGGCAGATACGCAGTATTTT. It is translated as CATSRDSGQGADTQYF.

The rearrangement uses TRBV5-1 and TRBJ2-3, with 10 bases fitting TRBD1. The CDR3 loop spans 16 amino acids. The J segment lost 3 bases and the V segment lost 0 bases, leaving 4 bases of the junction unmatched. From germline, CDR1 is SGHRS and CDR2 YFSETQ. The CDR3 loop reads CASSLGQGAGTDTQYF. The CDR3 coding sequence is TGCGCCAGCAGCTTGGGACAGGGGGCTGGGACAGATACGCAGTATTTT.

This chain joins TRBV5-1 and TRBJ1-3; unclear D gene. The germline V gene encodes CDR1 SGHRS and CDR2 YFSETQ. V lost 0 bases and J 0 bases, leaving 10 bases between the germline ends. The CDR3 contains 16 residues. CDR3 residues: CASSLGHALSGNTIYF. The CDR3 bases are TGCGCCAGCAGCTTGGGACACGCACTCTCTGGAAACACCATATATTTT.

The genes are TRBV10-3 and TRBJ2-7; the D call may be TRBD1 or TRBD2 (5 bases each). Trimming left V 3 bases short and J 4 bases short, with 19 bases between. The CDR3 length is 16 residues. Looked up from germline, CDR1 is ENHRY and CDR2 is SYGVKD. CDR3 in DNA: TGTGCCATCAGTGACCCAAGGGGTGGACTGACTTACGAGCAGTACTTC. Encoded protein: CAISDPRGGLTYEQYF.

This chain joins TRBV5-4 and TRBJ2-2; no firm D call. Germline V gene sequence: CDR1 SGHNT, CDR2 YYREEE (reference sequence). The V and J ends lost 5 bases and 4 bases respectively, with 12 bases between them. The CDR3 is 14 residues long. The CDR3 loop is CASRPSGSTGELFF. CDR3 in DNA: TGTGCCAGCAGACCCTCGGGTAGCACCGGGGAGCTGTTTTTT.

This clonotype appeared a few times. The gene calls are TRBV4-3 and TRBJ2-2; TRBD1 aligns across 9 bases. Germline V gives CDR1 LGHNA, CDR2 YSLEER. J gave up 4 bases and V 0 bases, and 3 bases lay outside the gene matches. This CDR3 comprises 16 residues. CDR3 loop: CASSQEGTGLTGELFF. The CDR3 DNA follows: TGCGCCAGCAGCCAAGAGGGGACAGGGCTCACCGGGGAGCTGTTTTTT.

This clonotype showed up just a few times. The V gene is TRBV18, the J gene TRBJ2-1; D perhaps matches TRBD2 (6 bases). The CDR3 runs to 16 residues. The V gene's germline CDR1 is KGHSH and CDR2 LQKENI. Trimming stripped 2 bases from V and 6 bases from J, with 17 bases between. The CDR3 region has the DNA TGTGCCAGCTCACCAGTGGGACTGCAACCGTCCAATGAGCAGTTCTTC. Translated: CASSPVGLQPSNEQFF.

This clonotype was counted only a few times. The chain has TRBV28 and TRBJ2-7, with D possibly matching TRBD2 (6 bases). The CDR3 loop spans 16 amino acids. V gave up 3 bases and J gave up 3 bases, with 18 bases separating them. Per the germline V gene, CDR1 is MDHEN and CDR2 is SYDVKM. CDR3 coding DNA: TGTGCCAGCAGTTTGACCCCCAACGCGGGGTTCTACGAGCAGTACGTC. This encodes CASSLTPNAGFYEQYV.